The source of this TCR beta chain is a study of blood T cell repertoires in COVID-19. Looking at the study overall: There were acute and convalescent COVID-19 samples, and they came from the United States, Italy and Spain. Nucleic acid was either cDNA or gDNA, and it came from T cells, B-cell-depleted T cells, or PBMCs.

Per the original data handling: Counts of nucleated cells, estimated from reference gene primer amplification, were obtained. The assay was immunoSEQ multiplex PCR, and TCRdb's table has in-frame clones only and misses some. That table furnishes V, J and clone size, whereas the DNA furnished D and trimming. This sample carries around 75,000 clones, 88% of them seen once, and the ten largest clones take under 1.5%. This clone was seen a single time. The germline V gene encodes CDR1 LNHDA and CDR2 SQIVND (reference sequence). CDR3 length equals 13 residues. Trimming removed 6 bases from V and 9 bases from J, with 12 bases in between.

The sequencing input was peripheral blood. The rearrangement joins TRBV19 to TRBJ1-6, with D uncertain. This TCR was sampled from a human donor in a cohort sampled during active COVID-19. In DNA, the CDR3 is TGTGCCAGTAGAAACCGGGGAGGTTCACCCCTCCACTTT. It encodes CASRNRGGSPLHF.